The T cell receptor (beta chain) described here comes from a study of cytomegalovirus exposure and HLA in healthy donors. Broader study findings: An analysis that came later showed most CMV-associated TCR beta chains appearing HLA-restricted.

The PCR used 60 Vbeta and 13 Jbeta primers. Measured with immunoSEQ multiplex PCR; TCRdb has only the in-frame clones, and not every one. The sample lists 150,000 or so clones, more than 60% occurring once. Points on this clone: Its specificity is unknown.

Germline CDR1 SGHRS, CDR2 YFSETQ. V shed 8 bases, J shed 0 bases, and the junction held 5 bases outside the gene matches. The CDR3 extends over 14 amino acids. Source material: PBMCs. The rearrangement joins TRBV5-1 to TRBJ2-1, with 7 bases that match TRBD2. This TCR derives from a middle-aged man in good health and CMV-seropositive. CDR3 loop: CASSSGNSYNEQFF. CDR3 DNA: TGCGCCAGTTCTAGCGGAAACTCCTACAATGAGCAGTTCTTC.